The clone carrying this T cell receptor (beta chain) was observed a handful of times. Its target is unknown. These data originate in a study of T-cell memory formation after mild COVID-19. Study details: For the most part, TCR clusters were specific to one donor. Study outcomes and limitations: Whereas later expanders leaned CD4+, clones contracting day 15 to 85 showed a balanced CD4/CD8 makeup.

Each CDR3 protein is one row after TCRdb ran MiXCR on the 5' RACE reads. The profile shows around 510,000 distinct CDR3 sequences, about 20% of them singletons. Material: PBMCs or a T cell subset sorted from them (not recorded which). The clonotype was recovered from an adult woman who had mild COVID-19 (a few samples of this study predate the infection). Cell type and time point are not known.

This CDR3 reads CATSAGRAPSDEQFF. CDR3 nucleotides: TGTGCCACCAGTGCAGGGAGGGCCCCCAGCGATGAGCAGTTCTTC. This chain joins TRBV24-1 and TRBJ2-1; 7 bases fit TRBD2. Germline CDR1 KGHDR, CDR2 SFDVKD. CDR3 length equals 15 residues. With V trimmed by 5 bases and J by 8 bases, 11 bases remained unmatched.